The 8 T cell receptor beta chains listed next were all sequenced from one sample in a study of blood T cell repertoires in COVID-19. TCRdb's table, derived via immunoSEQ multiplex PCR, lists solely in-frame clones and lacks some. The table shows about 260,000 clones, with 84% occurring only once. The sequencing input was peripheral blood. The receptors were gathered from a human donor in a cohort sampled during active COVID-19.

V is TRBV4-2 and J is TRBJ2-7; 9 positions agree with TRBD2. V was pared by 1 base and J by 6 bases, with 4 bases of the junction left unmatched. CDR1 and CDR2 from the germline V gene are LGHNA and YNFKEQ. This CDR3 has 14 residues. In DNA form, the CDR3 reads TGTGCCAGCAGCCAAGGGCTAGCGGGACCCGAGCAGTACTTC. Translated, it gives CASSQGLAGPEQYF.

V gene TRBV4-1 combines with J gene TRBJ2-1, with 9 positions matching TRBD1. V gave up 4 bases and J gave up 3 bases; unmatched junction bases: 7. The CDR3 is 16 residues long. The germline V gene encodes CDR1 MGHRA and CDR2 YSYEKL. In DNA form, the CDR3 reads TGCGCCAGCAGCCTTCTGGACAGGGGAGACTACAATGAGCAGTTCTTC. Translation gives CASSLLDRGDYNEQFF.

DNA of the CDR3: TGTGCCACCAGCAGGGGTAGCGGGAGAGCGAATGAGCAGTTCTTC. Amino acid sequence: CATSRGSGRANEQFF. The chain uses TRBV15 and TRBJ2-1, with 9 bases that match TRBD2. The CDR3 runs 15 residues. CDR1 is LNHNV, CDR2 YYDKDF, per germline (reference sequence). V trimming: 3 bases; J trimming: 7 bases; junction bases outside the gene matches: 7.

This clone was seen once. CDR3 DNA: TGTGCCAGCAGCTTGACGAGGGGGGCCAACGTCCTGACTTTC. It is translated as CASSLTRGANVLTF. V gene TRBV7-2 combines with J gene TRBJ2-6; no clear D gene. The CDR3 is 14 amino acids. The germline V and J ends were trimmed by 3 bases and 4 bases, with 7 bases remaining between them. Per the germline V gene, CDR1 is SGHTA and CDR2 is FQGNSA.

The rearrangement joins TRBV6-5 to TRBJ1-2; TRBD1 is a possible D gene (5 bases). CDR1 is MNHEY and CDR2 is SVGAGI in the germline V gene. V gave up 6 bases and J gave up 1 base, with 12 bases separating them. CDR3 size: 14 residues. CDR3 in DNA: TGTGCCAGCAGCACAGGCCCCCGTAACTATGGCTACACCTTC. Protein sequence: CASSTGPRNYGYTF.

The chain uses TRBV11-2 and TRBJ2-4; 9 bases line up with TRBD1. V lost 5 bases, J lost 4 bases, and 9 bases stayed unmatched. Germline-derived CDR1 and CDR2 are SGHAT and FQNNGV. The CDR3 length is 16 residues. The CDR3: CASSGRPQGAKNIQYF. The CDR3 DNA follows: TGTGCCAGCAGCGGACGTCCACAGGGGGCGAAAAACATTCAGTACTTC.

In nucleotides, the CDR3 is TGTGCCAGCAGCGTAGAGGCTAGCGGGGGGGAGACCCAGTACTTC. The encoded protein is CASSVEASGGETQYF. The V gene is TRBV9, the J gene TRBJ2-5; 11 bases align to TRBD2. The trim removed 0 bases at V and 5 bases at J, leaving 3 bases unmatched. This CDR3 is built from 15 residues. The germline CDR1 and CDR2 sequences are SGDLS and YYNGEE.

This rearrangement joins TRBV18 to TRBJ2-5; 7 bases align to TRBD1. The germline gives CDR1 KGHSH, CDR2 LQKENI. Unmatched junction bases numbered 15, after V lost 6 bases and J lost 5 bases. The CDR3 runs to 16 residues. The DNA for the CDR3 is TGTGCCAGCTCGCACCGGGACAGAACTTGGGGGGAGACCCAGTACTTC. Encoded protein: CASSHRDRTWGETQYF.